One and the same sample provided the 21 T cell receptor beta chains below, sequenced in a study of cytomegalovirus exposure and HLA in healthy donors. The PCR made use of 60 Vbeta and 13 Jbeta primers. Sequenced by immunoSEQ multiplex PCR; TCRdb stores in-frame clones only, minus some. The sample has roughly 130,000 clones; about 80% are singletons. What was sequenced was PBMCs. These receptors were collected from a human donor in good health.

The CDR3 spells CARSLGIPPRTVISGNTIYF. The DNA of the CDR3 is TGTGCCAGAAGCTTAGGAATACCGCCCAGGACAGTAATCTCTGGAAACACCATATATTTT. This chain joins TRBV7-5 and TRBJ1-3; TRBD1 is taken as the D call from the table, unchecked against the DNA. TRBV7-5 is tagged as a pseudogene. There are 20 residues in the CDR3.

This chain uses TRBV7-9 with TRBJ1-1, with TRBD1 matching 9 bases. The CDR3 has 18 amino acids. After removal of 5 bases from V and 0 bases from J, the junction contained 13 bases not matched to a gene. CDR1 is SEHNR and CDR2 is FQNEAQ in the germline V gene (reference sequence). The CDR3 coding sequence is TGTGCCAGCAGCCTACGTATGGGGACAGGGAGCCTGAACACTGAAGCTTTCTTT. It encodes CASSLRMGTGSLNTEAFF.

The sample holds a few counts of this clone. V and J are TRBV18 and TRBJ2-7, with TRBD1 matching over 10 bases. Germline CDR1 KGHSH, CDR2 LQKENI. CDR3 length: 15 residues. The J segment lost 2 bases and the V segment lost 3 bases, leaving 4 bases of the junction unmatched. The CDR3 region has the DNA TGTGCCAGCTCACCGGACAGGGGGAGGACCTACGAGCAGTACTTC. Translating it yields CASSPDRGRTYEQYF.

The chain joins TRBV2 to TRBJ1-2; 10 bases map to TRBD1. Germline lookup yields CDR1 SNHLY and CDR2 FYNNEI. The CDR3 runs to 13 residues. Trimming cost V 7 bases and J 8 bases; bases outside gene matches: 7. The CDR3 protein is CASNVDRGQGYTF. The CDR3 DNA reads as TGTGCCAGCAACGTCGACAGGGGGCAAGGCTACACCTTC.

The CDR3 bases are TGTGCCAGCAGCGCTACTAGCGAGTGGGGCACAGATACGCAGTATTTT. It yields the protein CASSATSEWGTDTQYF. V usage is TRBV14 and J usage is TRBJ2-3; 7 bases match TRBD2. Trimming removed 5 bases from V and 1 base from J; junction bases left unmatched: 9. The CDR3 loop spans 16 amino acids. Germline values: CDR1 SGHDN, CDR2 FVKESK.

The genes are TRBV11-2 and TRBJ2-5, with no clear D. Trimming pared 4 bases from V and 2 bases from J, leaving 14 bases between. Germline assignment: CDR1 SGHAT and CDR2 FQNNGV. This CDR3 comprises 15 residues. CDR3 coding DNA: TGTGCCAGCAGCTCGAATGGGCAGCCGCAAGAGACCCAGTACTTC. Amino acids: CASSSNGQPQETQYF.

The genes are TRBV6-1 and TRBJ2-1; 7 bases match TRBD2. The CDR3 is made up of 15 amino acids. Trimming removed 4 bases from V and 6 bases from J; junction bases left unmatched: 9. Germline CDR1 and CDR2: MNHNS and SASEGT. The CDR3, as DNA: TGTGCCAGCAGTGTAGTCTCGCGGGAGATCAATGAGCAGTTCTTC. Translated, it gives CASSVVSREINEQFF.

The chain recombines TRBV6-5 with TRBJ1-3; tentative D call: TRBD1 (5 bases). The CDR3 runs 15 residues. V gave up 0 bases and J gave up 2 bases, with 8 bases separating them. In germline, CDR1 is MNHEY, CDR2 SVGAGI. This CDR3 is CASSYSRGTGNTIYF. In nucleotides, the CDR3 is TGTGCCAGCAGTTACTCGCGGGGCACTGGAAACACCATATATTTT.

This sequence joins TRBV28 and TRBJ2-1, with TRBD2 matching 9 bases. CDR1 and CDR2 from the germline V gene are MDHEN and SYDVKM. V was pared by 8 bases and J by 7 bases, with 6 bases of the junction left unmatched. The CDR3 loop spans 13 amino acids. The CDR3 here is CASGGGVGNEQFF. Here the CDR3 DNA reads TGTGCCAGCGGCGGGGGGGTAGGAAATGAGCAGTTCTTC.

The chain combines TRBV19 with TRBJ2-7; TRBD1 agrees at 11 bases. V shed 2 bases and J 1 base; nucleotides not matched to a gene: 10. The germline CDR1 and CDR2 sequences are LNHDA and SQIVND (reference sequence). The CDR3 is 18 amino acids. In nucleotides, the CDR3 is TGTGCCAGTAGTATAAGGGGCTCCGGACAGGGGGCGTCCTACGAGCAGTACTTC. It is translated as CASSIRGSGQGASYEQYF.

V and J are TRBV28 and TRBJ2-5, with TRBD2 identical over 9 bases. Germline loops: CDR1 MDHEN, CDR2 SYDVKM. The CDR3 has 15 amino acids. V trimming: 6 bases; J trimming: 2 bases; junction bases outside the gene matches: 7. Here the CDR3 reads CASREIAGAQETQYF. Written as DNA, the CDR3 is TGTGCCAGCAGGGAAATAGCGGGGGCACAAGAGACCCAGTACTTC.

This clone is a singleton in its sample. The chain links TRBV27 to TRBJ1-6; the match to TRBD1 covers 9 bases. CDR3 length: 15 residues. The V gene's germline CDR1 is MNHEY and CDR2 SMNVEV (reference sequence). V lost 5 bases to trimming and J lost 8 bases; unmatched junction nucleotides: 7. The CDR3 region has the DNA TGTGCCAGCAGTACCCGGGACAGGGTGGATTCACCCCTCCACTTT. As protein: CASSTRDRVDSPLHF.

This chain uses TRBV11-2 with TRBJ1-2; no reliable D call. V lost 3 bases and J lost 2, with 7 bases in between. Germline assignment: CDR1 SGHAT and CDR2 FQNNGV. This CDR3 comprises 13 residues. CDR3 loop: CASSFGQNYGYTF. The DNA for the CDR3 is TGTGCCAGCAGCTTTGGCCAGAACTATGGCTACACCTTC.

The rearrangement uses TRBV19 and TRBJ1-5, with 8 bases aligning to TRBD1. The CDR3 spans 16 residues. CDR1 is LNHDA and CDR2 is SQIVND in the germline V gene (reference sequence). V shed 4 bases and J 3 bases; nucleotides not matched to a gene: 8. The CDR3 nucleotides are TGTGCCAGTAGTACCTTCTGGACAGGGCTCAATCAGCCCCAGCATTTT. Protein product: CASSTFWTGLNQPQHF.

The rearrangement joins TRBV5-5 to TRBJ2-3, with a weak D call TRBD2 (6 bases). V was shortened by 4 bases and J by 6 bases, with 18 bases between the two germline ends. The CDR3 extends over 15 amino acids. In germline, CDR1 is SGHKS, CDR2 YYEKEE (reference sequence). The CDR3 coding sequence is TGTGCCAGCAGCCAAGGAGGGCAGGTTACTGATACGCAGTATTTT. The encoded protein is CASSQGGQVTDTQYF.

The rearrangement links TRBV6-1 to TRBJ2-1, with D perhaps matching TRBD2 (5 bases). V was pared by 6 bases and J by 8 bases, with 11 bases between. The CDR3 sequence is 12 residues long. Germline-derived CDR1 and CDR2 are MNHNS and SASEGT. CDR3 loop: CASRGVRDEQFF. The DNA for the CDR3 is TGTGCCAGCAGGGGAGTTAGAGATGAGCAGTTCTTC.

The chain is built from TRBV7-8 and TRBJ1-1; unclear D gene. V lost 1 base, J lost 6 bases, and 9 bases lay in between. This CDR3 has 13 amino acids. Per the germline V gene, CDR1 is SGHVS and CDR2 is FQNEAQ. The CDR3: CASSLVSSAEAFF. In nucleotides, the CDR3 is TGTGCCAGCAGCTTAGTGTCCTCGGCTGAAGCTTTCTTT.

The chain couples TRBV9 to TRBJ1-3; tentative D call: TRBD1 (5 bases). Germline CDR1 and CDR2: SGDLS and YYNGEE. Trimming took off 6 bases at V and 0 bases at J, with 22 bases between the two ends. The CDR3 is made up of 18 amino acids. CDR3: CASNLPGNPSDSGNTIYF. CDR3 DNA sequence: TGTGCCAGCAACCTACCAGGGAATCCTTCCGACTCTGGAAACACCATATATTTT.

The V call is TRBV27, the J call TRBJ2-1, with D maybe TRBD1 (6 bases). Germline lookup yields CDR1 MNHEY and CDR2 SMNVEV (reference sequence). V was pared by 7 bases and J by 3 bases, with 10 bases between. This CDR3 has 13 amino acids. CDR3 sequence (DNA): TGTGCCAGCACCTCACAGGGCTACAATGAGCAGTTCTTC. It specifies CASTSQGYNEQFF.

The J gene is TRBJ1-1, the V gene TRBV13; D is undetermined. Trimming shortened V by 3 bases and J by 0 bases, and 20 bases separated the two germline ends. Germline V gene data show CDR1 as PRHDT and CDR2 as FYEKMQ (reference sequence). CDR3 length: 18 residues. Written as DNA, the CDR3 is TGTGCCAGCAGCTTCGTAAGCGGGGAGCGACGGATGAACACTGAAGCTTTCTTT. Its protein product is CASSFVSGERRMNTEAFF.

The chain has TRBV27 and TRBJ2-3; 14 bases are a match to TRBD2. Germline V gene lookup returns CDR1 MNHEY and CDR2 SMNVEV (reference sequence). The length of the CDR3 is 15 residues. Trimming took 7 bases from V and 8 from J; bases not matched to a gene: 8. CDR3 sequence reads: CASTGLAGGGGTQYF. The CDR3 coding sequence is TGTGCCAGCACAGGACTAGCGGGGGGAGGGGGTACGCAGTATTTT.